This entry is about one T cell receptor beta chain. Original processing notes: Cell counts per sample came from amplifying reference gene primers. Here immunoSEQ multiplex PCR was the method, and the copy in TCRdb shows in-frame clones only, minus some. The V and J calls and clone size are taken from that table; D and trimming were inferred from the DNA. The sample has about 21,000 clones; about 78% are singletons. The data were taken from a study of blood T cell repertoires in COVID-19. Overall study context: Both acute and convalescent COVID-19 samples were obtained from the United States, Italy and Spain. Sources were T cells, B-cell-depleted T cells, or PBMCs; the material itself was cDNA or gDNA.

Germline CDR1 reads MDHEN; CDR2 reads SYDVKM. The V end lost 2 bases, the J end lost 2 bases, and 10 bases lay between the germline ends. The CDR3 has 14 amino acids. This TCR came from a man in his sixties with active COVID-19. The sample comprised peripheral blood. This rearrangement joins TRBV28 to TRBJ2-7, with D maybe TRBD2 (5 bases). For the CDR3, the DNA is TGTGCCAGCAGTTTAAACGGGGATCCCTACGAGCAGTACTTC. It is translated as CASSLNGDPYEQYF.